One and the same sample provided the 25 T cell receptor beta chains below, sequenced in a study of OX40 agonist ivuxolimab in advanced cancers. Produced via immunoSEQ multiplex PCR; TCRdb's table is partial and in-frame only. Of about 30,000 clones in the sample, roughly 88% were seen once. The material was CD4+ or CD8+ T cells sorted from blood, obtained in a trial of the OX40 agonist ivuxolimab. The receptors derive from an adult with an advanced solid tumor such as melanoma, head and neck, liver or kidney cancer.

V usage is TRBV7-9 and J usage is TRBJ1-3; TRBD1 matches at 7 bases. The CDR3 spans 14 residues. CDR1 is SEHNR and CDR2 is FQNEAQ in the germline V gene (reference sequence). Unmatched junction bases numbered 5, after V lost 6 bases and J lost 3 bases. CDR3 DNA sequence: TGTGCCAGCAGTTCAGGGGGTTTTGGAAACACCATATATTTT. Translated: CASSSGGFGNTIYF.

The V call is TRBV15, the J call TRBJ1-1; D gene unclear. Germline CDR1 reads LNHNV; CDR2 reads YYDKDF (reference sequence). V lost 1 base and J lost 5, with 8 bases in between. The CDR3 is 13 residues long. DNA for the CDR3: TGTGCCACCAGCAGAGGGATAAGAACTGAAGCTTTCTTT. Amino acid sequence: CATSRGIRTEAFF.

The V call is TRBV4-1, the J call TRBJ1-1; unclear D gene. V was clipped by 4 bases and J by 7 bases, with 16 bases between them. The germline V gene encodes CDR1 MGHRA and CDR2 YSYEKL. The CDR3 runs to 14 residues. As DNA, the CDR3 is TGCGCCAGCAGCCGCACCTCCGGGGTCGGTGAAGCTTTCTTT. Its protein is CASSRTSGVGEAFF.

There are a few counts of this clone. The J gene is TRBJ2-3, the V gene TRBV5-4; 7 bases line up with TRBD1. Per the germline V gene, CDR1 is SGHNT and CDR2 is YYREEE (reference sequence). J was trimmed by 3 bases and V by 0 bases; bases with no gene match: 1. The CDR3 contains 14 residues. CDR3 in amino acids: CASSLGTGTDTQYF. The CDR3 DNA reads TGTGCCAGCAGCTTGGGGACAGGAACAGATACGCAGTATTTT. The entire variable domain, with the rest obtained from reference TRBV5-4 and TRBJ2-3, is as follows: ETGVTQSPTHLIKTRGQQVTLRCSSQSGHNTVSWYQQALGQGPQFIFQYYREEENGRGNFPPRFSGLQFPNYSSELNVNALELDDSALYLCASSLGTGTDTQYFGPGTRLTVL.

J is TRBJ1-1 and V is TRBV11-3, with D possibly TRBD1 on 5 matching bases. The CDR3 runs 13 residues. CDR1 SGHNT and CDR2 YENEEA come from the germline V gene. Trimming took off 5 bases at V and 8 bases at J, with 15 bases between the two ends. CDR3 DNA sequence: TGTGCCAGCAGCCAACCAGGGAGGGAAGAAGCTTTCTTT. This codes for CASSQPGREEAFF.

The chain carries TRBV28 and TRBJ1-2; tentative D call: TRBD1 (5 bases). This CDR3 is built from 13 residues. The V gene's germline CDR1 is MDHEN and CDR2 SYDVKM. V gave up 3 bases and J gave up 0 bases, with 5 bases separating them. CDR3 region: CASSFRANYGYTF. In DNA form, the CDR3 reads TGTGCCAGCAGTTTCAGGGCTAACTATGGCTACACCTTC.

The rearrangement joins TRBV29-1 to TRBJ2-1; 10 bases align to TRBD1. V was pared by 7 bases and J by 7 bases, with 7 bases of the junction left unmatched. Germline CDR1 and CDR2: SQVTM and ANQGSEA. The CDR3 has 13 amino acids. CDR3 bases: TGCAGCGCGACAGGGGGCGCTGGAAATGAGCAGTTCTTC. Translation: CSATGGAGNEQFF.

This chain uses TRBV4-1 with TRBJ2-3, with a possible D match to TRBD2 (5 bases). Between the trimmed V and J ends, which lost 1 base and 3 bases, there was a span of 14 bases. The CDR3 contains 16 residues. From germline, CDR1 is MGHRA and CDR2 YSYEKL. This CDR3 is CASSQVGGSGTDTQYF. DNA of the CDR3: TGCGCCAGCAGCCAAGTTGGTGGGAGTGGGACAGATACGCAGTATTTT.

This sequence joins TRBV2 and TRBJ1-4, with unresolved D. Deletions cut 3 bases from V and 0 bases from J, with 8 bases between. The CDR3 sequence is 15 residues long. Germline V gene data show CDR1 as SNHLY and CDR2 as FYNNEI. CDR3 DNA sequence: TGTGCCAGCAGTGACCGACAATCAACTAATGAAAAACTGTTTTTT. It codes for CASSDRQSTNEKLFF.

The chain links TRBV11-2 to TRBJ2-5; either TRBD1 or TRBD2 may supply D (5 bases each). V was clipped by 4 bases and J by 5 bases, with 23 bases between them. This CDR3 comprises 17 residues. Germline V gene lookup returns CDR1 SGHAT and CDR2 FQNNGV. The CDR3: CASSSRVGTAAWETQYF. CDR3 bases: TGTGCCAGCAGCTCCCGGGTGGGGACCGCCGCGTGGGAGACCCAGTACTTC.

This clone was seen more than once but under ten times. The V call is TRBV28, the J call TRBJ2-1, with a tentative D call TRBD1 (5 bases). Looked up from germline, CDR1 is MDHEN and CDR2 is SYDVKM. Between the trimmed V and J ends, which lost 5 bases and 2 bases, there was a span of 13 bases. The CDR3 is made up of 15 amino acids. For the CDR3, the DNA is TGTGCCAGCAGTGGGGAAGGGGCTCCCTACAATGAGCAGTTCTTC. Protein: CASSGEGAPYNEQFF.

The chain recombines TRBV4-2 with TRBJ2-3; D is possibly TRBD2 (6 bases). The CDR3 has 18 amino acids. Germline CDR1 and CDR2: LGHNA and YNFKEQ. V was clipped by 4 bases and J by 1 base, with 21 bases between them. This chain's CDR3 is CASSPYPPGGSGTDTQYF. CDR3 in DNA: TGTGCCAGCAGCCCCTACCCTCCCGGGGGTTCTGGCACAGATACGCAGTATTTT.

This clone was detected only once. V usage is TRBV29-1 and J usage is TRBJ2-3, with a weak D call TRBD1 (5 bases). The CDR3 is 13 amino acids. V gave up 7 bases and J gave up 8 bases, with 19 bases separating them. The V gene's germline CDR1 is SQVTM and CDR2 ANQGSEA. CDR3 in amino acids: CSAFDSTAGTQYF. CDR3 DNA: TGCAGCGCTTTTGACAGTACGGCAGGTACGCAGTATTTT.

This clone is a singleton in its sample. CDR3 sequence (DNA): TGTGCCAGCAGTGAAAGGACGGAGAGCTCCTACGAGCAGTACTTC. This encodes CASSERTESSYEQYF. The rearrangement joins TRBV6-1 to TRBJ2-7; D remains unclear. Looked up from germline, CDR1 is MNHNS and CDR2 is SASEGT. The CDR3 length is 15 residues. With 2 bases removed from V and 0 bases from J, the gap between germline ends came to 11 bases.

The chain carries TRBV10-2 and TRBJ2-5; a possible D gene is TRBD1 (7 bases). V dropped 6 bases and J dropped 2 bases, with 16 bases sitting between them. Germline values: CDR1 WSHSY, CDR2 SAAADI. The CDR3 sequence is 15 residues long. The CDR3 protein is CASSEGAGQQETQYF. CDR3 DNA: TGCGCCAGCAGCGAGGGGGCGGGACAGCAAGAGACCCAGTACTTC.

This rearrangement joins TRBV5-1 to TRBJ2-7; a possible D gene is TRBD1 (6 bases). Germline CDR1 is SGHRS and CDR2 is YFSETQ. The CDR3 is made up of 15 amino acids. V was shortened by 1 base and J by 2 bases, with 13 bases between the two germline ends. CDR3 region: CASSLRAGVPYEQYF. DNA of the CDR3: TGCGCCAGCAGCTTGAGGGCAGGGGTTCCCTACGAGCAGTACTTC. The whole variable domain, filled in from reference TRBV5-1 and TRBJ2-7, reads KAGVTQTPRYLIKTRGQQVTLSCSPISGHRSVSWYQQTPGQGLQFLFEYFSETQRNKGNFPGRFSGRQFSNSRSEMNVSTLELGDSALYLCASSLRAGVPYEQYFGPGTRLTVT.

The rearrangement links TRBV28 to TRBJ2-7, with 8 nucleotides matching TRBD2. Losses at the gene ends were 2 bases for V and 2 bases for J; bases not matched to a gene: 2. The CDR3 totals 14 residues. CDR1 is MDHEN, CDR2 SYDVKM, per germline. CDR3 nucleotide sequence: TGTGCCAGCAGTTTAACCGGGAGGGCCTACGAGCAGTACTTC. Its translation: CASSLTGRAYEQYF.

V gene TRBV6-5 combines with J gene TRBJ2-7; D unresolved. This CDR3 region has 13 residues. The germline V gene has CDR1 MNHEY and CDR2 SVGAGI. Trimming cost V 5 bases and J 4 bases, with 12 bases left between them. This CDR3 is CASSLGDKYEQYF. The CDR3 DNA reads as TGTGCCAGCAGTCTCGGCGACAAGTACGAGCAGTACTTC.

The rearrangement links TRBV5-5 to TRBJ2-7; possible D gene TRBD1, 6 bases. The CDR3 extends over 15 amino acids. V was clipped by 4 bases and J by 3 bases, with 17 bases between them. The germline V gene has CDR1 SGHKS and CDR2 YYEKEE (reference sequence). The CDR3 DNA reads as TGTGCCAGCAGCCCGGAGACAGGTTTCGGCTACGAGCAGTACTTC. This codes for CASSPETGFGYEQYF.

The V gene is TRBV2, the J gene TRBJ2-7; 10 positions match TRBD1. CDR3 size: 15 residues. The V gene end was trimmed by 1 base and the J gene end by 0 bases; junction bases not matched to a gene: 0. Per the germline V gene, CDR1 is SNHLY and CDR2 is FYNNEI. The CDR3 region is CASSEGDRGSYEQYF. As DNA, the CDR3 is TGTGCCAGCAGTGAAGGGGACAGGGGCTCCTACGAGCAGTACTTC. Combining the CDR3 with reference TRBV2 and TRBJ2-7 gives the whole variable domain EPEVTQTPSHQVTQMGQEVILRCVPISNHLYFYWYRQILGQKVEFLVSFYNNEISEKSEIFDDQFSVERPDGSNFTLKIRSTKLEDSAMYFCASSEGDRGSYEQYFGPGTRLTVT.

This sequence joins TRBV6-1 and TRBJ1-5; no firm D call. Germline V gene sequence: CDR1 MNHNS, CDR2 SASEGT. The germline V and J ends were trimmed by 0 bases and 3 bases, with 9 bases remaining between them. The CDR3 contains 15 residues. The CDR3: CASSEAQTPNQPQHF. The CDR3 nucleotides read TGTGCCAGCAGTGAAGCGCAGACCCCCAATCAGCCCCAGCATTTT.

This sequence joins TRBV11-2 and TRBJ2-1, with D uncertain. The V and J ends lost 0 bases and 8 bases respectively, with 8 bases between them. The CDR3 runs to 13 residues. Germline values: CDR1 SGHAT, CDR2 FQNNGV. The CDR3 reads CASSLEDGDEQFF. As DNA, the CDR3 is TGTGCCAGCAGCTTAGAAGATGGAGATGAGCAGTTCTTC.

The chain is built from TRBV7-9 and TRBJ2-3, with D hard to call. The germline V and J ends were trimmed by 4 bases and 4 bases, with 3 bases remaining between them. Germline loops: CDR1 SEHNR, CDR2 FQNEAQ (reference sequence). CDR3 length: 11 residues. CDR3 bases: TGTGCCAGCAGCTCCCCAGATACGCAGTATTTT. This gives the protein CASSSPDTQYF.

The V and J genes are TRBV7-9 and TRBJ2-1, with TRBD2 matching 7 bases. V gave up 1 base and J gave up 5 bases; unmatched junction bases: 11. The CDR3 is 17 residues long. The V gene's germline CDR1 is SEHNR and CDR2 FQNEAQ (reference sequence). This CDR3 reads CASSLVRTSEDHNEQFF. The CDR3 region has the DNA TGTGCCAGCAGCTTAGTCAGAACTAGCGAAGACCACAATGAGCAGTTCTTC. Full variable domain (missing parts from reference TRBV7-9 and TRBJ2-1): DTGVSQNPRHKITKRGQNVTFRCDPISEHNRLYWYRQTLGQGPEFLTYFQNEAQLEKSRLLSDRFSAERPKGSFSTLEIQRTEQGDSAMYLCASSLVRTSEDHNEQFFGPGTRLTVL.

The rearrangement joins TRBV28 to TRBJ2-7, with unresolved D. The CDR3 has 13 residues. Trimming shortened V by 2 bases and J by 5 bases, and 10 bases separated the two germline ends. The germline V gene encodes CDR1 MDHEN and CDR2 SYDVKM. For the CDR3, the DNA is TGTGCCAGCAGTTTAACTCCCCGAGACGAGCAGTACTTC. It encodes CASSLTPRDEQYF.